The source of this TCR beta chain is a study of beta chain features in type 1 diabetes. General observations from the study: Junctions at VDJ sites from type 1 diabetes patients had fewer insertions and more deletions.

What was sequenced were expressed TCRB transcripts, since all of the isolated RNA had been reverse transcribed. There were approximately 3.5 million reads on average in the naive, central memory and regulatory T cell samples. Assay used: immunoSEQ multiplex PCR; TCRdb lists only in-frame clones, some missing. Of around 240,000 clones in the sample, 68% were seen once. A note on this clone: What it binds is unknown.

The germline V gene has CDR1 MNHNY and CDR2 SVGAGI (reference sequence). The CDR3 extends over 14 amino acids. Trimming removed 5 bases from V and 2 bases from J; junction bases left unmatched: 1. The sequence was obtained from a man aged 25-45 years in good health. The material sequenced was naive CD4+ T cells from blood. The chain recombines TRBV6-6 with TRBJ1-2; 11 bases map to TRBD1. CDR3 in amino acids: CASSRTGGNYGYTF. CDR3 DNA: TGTGCCAGCAGTAGGACAGGGGGCAACTATGGCTACACCTTC.